This paragraph covers one TCR beta chain sequence. The target of this receptor is not known. The record has no base qualities; no much larger clone is one base away. V is shortened by 3 bases, J by 1 base, and the region joining them spans 12 bases. The germline V gene (reference sequence) yields DFQATT for CDR1 and SNEGSKA for CDR2. The CDR3 holds 14 amino acids from the cysteine to the phenylalanine. CDR3 DNA only is kept here, 42 bases in frame from base 1. The sample originates from a study of T cell repertoires in cytomegalovirus infection (dated by TCRdb to the late 2010s). Context from the whole study: The peptide stimulations were aimed at well-studied HLA-B-restricted epitopes as well as recently identified HLA-C-restricted CMV epitopes, whose presentation resists viral immunomodulation. Donor HLA type was relevant to the analysis, as public TCR beta signatures indicated carriage of CMV infection together with the matching HLA type. The study at large found these results: The ex vivo response was dominated by HLA-C-restricted CMV-specific TCR beta clonotypes, which also provided the single most frequent clonotype in two of eight donors. Carriers of CMV infection plus the relevant HLA type were discriminated by the cumulative frequency of public TCR beta family members in the study cohort and in an independent roughly 350-donor cohort.

The sample's treatment or condition label, decoded: in vitro stimulation with specific CMV peptide epitopes to enrich CMV-specific T cells. Reads for this sample came from an Illumina HiSeq 1500. TCRdb's own reprocessing of the public reads used fastp at Q25 and MiXCR and kept productive beta chains. Each entry is one CDR3 protein sequence, shown with its most common DNA and genes. The sample table shows hundreds of thousands of distinct CDR3 sequences, and around 35% are seen once. Of the sample, 15% to 20% is held by the ten largest clones. The sample in question was cultured PBMCs, obtained from culture after CMV antigen stimulation. The receptor was isolated from a human donor in good health (CMV status not recorded). Some clones in this sample may be carry-over from other donors' samples. The receptor chain draws on TRBV20-1 and TRBJ1-1, with no confident D gene call. The CDR3 protein sequence reads: CSASRREANTEAFF. Read as DNA, the sequence is TGCAGTGCTAGTAGGCGGGAAGCGAACACTGAAGCTTTCTTT.